This TCR beta chain was identified in a study of T cells in localized non-small cell lung cancer. Profiling relied on immunoSEQ multiplex PCR, and the TCRdb table lists in-frame clones only, not all of them. The sample includes approximately 35,000 clones, approximately 90% of them seen just once. The germline V gene encodes CDR1 MNHEY and CDR2 SMNVEV (reference sequence). The CDR3 is 17 amino acids. V lost 6 bases and J lost 0, with 18 bases in between. The sequence came from a man aged 35 to 69 with stage II lung adenocarcinoma. The chain couples TRBV27 to TRBJ2-1; a weak D match, TRBD1 (6 bases). The sequenced sample was PBMCs, obtained before any cancer treatment. The CDR3 region has the DNA TGTGCCAGCAGGCGTGGACAGACGGGGAACTCCTACAATGAGCAGTTCTTC. It codes for CASRRGQTGNSYNEQFF.